The clone carrying this TCR beta chain was seen a single time. Antigen specificity is unknown. The data stem from a study of shared clonotypes between healthy human individuals. General observations from the study: Clonotype sharing across four donors was observed for about 5.2% of naive CD4 clonotypes.

This CDR3 has 13 residues. V gave up 4 bases and J gave up 0 bases, with 4 bases separating them. Germline-derived CDR1 and CDR2 are ENHRY and SYGVKD. TCRdb's copy holds only in-frame clones and misses some; the assay was immunoSEQ multiplex PCR. The table records some 580,000 clones, 95% to 98% of them present only once. CD45RO-negative CD8 cells positively selected for CCR7 made up the naive population, which excluded terminally differentiated effector memory CD45RA+ cells. Sequences were obtained from naive CD8+ T cells sorted from blood. V gene TRBV10-3 combines with J gene TRBJ2-1; no clear D. The sequence derives from a man in his thirties or forties in good health. Here the CDR3 DNA reads TGTGCCATCAGTGCAGGCTCCTACAATGAGCAGTTCTTC. The encoded protein is CAISAGSYNEQFF.